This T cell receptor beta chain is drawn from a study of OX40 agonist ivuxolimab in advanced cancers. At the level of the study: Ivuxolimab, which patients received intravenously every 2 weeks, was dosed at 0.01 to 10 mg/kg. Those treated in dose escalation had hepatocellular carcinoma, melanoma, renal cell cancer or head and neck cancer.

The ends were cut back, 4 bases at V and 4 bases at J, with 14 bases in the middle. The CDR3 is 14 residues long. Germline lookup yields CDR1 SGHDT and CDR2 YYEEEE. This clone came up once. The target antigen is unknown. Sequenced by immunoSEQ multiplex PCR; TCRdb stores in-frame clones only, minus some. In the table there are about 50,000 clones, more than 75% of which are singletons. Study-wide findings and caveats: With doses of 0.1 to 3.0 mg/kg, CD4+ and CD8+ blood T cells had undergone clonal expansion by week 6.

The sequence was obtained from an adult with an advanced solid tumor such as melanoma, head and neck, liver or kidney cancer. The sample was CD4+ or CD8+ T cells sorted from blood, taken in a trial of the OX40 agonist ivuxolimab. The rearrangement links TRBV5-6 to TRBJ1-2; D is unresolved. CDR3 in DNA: TGTGCCAGCAGCCCTAGGAGGGTAGGCTATGGCTACACCTTC. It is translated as CASSPRRVGYGYTF.